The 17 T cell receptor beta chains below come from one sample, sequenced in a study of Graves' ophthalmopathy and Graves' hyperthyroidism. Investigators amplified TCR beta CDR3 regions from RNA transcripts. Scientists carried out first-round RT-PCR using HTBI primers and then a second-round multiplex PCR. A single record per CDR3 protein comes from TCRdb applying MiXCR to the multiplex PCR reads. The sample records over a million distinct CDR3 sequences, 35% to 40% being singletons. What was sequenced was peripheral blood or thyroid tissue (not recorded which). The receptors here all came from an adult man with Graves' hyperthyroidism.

In DNA form, the CDR3 reads TGTGCCAGCAGCTACCGACAGGACGAGCAGTACTTC. It yields the protein CASSYRQDEQYF. The J gene is TRBJ2-7, the V gene TRBV7-9, with TRBD1 as a possible D gene (6 bases). Germline CDR1 reads SEHNR; CDR2 reads FQNEAQ (reference sequence). This CDR3 region has 12 residues. V lost 4 bases and J 5 bases, leaving 9 bases between the germline ends.

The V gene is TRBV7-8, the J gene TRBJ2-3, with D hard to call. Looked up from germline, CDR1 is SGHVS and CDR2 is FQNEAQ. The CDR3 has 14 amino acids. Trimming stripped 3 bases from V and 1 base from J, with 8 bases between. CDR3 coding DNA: TGTGCCAGCAGCTTTACATACGGCACAGATACGCAGTATTTT. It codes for CASSFTYGTDTQYF.

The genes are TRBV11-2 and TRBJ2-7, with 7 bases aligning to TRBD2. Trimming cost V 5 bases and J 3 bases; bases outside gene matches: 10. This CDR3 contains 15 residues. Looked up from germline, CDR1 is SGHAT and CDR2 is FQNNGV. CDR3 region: CASSLGGLEVYEQYF. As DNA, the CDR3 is TGTGCCAGCAGCCTGGGAGGGCTGGAAGTCTACGAGCAGTACTTC. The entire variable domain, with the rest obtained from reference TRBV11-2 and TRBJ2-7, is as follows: EAGVAQSPRYKIIEKRQSVAFWCNPISGHATLYWYQQILGQGPKLLIQFQNNGVVDDSQLPKDRFSAERLKGVDSTLKIQPAKLEDSAVYLCASSLGGLEVYEQYFGPGTRLTVT.

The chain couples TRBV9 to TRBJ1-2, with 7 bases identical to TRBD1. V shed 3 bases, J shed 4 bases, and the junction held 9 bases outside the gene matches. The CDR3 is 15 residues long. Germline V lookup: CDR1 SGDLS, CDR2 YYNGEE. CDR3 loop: CASSEGRGRGYGYTF. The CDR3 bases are TGTGCCAGCAGCGAGGGTAGGGGGCGGGGCTATGGCTACACCTTC. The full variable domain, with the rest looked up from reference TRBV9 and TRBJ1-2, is DSGVTQTPKHLITATGQRVTLRCSPRSGDLSVYWYQQSLDQGLQFLIQYYNGEERAKGNILERFSAQQFPDLHSELNLSSLELGDSALYFCASSEGRGRGYGYTFGSGTRLTVV.

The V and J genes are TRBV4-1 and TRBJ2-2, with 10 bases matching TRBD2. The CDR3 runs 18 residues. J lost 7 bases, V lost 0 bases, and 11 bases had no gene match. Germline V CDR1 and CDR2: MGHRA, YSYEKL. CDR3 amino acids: CASSQEWPGLAYGGELFF. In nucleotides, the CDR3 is TGCGCCAGCAGCCAAGAGTGGCCGGGACTAGCGTACGGCGGGGAGCTGTTTTTT.

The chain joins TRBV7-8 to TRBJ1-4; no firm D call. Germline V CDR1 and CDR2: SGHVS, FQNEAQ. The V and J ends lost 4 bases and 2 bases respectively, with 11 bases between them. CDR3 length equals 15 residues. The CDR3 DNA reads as TGTGCCAGCAGCTCCGTCGGTCGGACTAATGAAAAACTGTTTTTT. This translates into CASSSVGRTNEKLFF.

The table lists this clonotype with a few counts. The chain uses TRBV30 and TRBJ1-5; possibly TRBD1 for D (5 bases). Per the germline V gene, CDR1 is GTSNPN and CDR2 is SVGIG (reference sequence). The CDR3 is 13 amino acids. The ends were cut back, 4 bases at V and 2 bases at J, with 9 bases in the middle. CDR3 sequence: CAWTGTGNQPQHF. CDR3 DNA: TGTGCCTGGACAGGGACCGGCAATCAGCCCCAGCATTTT.

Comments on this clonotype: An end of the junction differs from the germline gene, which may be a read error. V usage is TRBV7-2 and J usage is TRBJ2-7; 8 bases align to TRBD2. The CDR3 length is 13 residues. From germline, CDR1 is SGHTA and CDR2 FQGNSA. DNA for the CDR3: TGTGCCAGCAGCTTGACTAGCGCCACAGCGAGGCACTTC. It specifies CASSLTSATARHF. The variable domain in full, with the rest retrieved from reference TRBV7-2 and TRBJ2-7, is GAGVSQSPSNKVTEKGKDVELRCDPISGHTALYWYRQSLGQGLEFLIYFQGNSAPDKSGLPSDRFSAERTGGSVSTLTIQRTQQEDSAVYLCASSLTSATARHFGPGTRLTVT.

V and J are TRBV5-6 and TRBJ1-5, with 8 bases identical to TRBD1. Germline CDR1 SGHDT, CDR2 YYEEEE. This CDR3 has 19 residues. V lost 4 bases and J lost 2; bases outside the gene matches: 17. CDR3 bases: TGTGCCAGCAGCCAAGAGGCGGGACAGGATGTTCTTGGCAATCAGCCCCAGCATTTT. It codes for CASSQEAGQDVLGNQPQHF.

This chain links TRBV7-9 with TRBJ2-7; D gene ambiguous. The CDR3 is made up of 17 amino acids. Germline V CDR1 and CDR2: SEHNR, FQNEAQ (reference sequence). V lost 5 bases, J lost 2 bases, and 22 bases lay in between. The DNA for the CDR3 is TGTGCCAGCAGCCAAGTACCTCCCGGCCTAACCGCCTACGAGCAGTACTTC. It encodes CASSQVPPGLTAYEQYF. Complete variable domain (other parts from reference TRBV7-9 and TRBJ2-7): DTGVSQNPRHKITKRGQNVTFRCDPISEHNRLYWYRQTLGQGPEFLTYFQNEAQLEKSRLLSDRFSAERPKGSFSTLEIQRTEQGDSAMYLCASSQVPPGLTAYEQYFGPGTRLTVT.

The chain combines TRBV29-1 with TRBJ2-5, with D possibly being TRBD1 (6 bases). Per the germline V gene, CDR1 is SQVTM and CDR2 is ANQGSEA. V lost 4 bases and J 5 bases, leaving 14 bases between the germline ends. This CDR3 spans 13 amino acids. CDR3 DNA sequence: TGCAGCGTTGTTAAGGACAGCAAGGAGACCCAGTACTTC. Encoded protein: CSVVKDSKETQYF.

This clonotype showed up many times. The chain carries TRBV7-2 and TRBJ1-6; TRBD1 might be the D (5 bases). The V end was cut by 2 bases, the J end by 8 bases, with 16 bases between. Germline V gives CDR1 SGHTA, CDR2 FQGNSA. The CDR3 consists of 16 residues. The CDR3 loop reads CASSLFFGTMDSPLHF. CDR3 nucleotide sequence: TGTGCCAGCAGCTTATTCTTCGGGACTATGGATTCACCCCTCCACTTT.

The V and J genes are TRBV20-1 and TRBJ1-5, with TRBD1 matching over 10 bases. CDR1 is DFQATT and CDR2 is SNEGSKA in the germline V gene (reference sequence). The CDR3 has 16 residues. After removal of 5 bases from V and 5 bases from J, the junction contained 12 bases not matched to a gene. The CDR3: CSASGGAGTGDQPQHF. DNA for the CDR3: TGCAGTGCTTCAGGGGGAGCTGGGACAGGGGATCAGCCCCAGCATTTT.

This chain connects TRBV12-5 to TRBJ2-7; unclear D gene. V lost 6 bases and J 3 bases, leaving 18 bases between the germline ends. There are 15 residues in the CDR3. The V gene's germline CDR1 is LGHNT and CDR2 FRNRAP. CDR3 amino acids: CASGLGPGEDYEQYF. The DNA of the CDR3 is TGTGCTAGTGGCTTAGGGCCAGGTGAAGACTACGAGCAGTACTTC.

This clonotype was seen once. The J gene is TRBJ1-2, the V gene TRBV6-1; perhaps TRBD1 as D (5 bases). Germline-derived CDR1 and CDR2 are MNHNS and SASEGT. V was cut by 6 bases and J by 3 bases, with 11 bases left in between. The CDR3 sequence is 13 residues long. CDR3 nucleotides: TGTGCCAGCAGGAGACAGTACTACTATGGCTACACCTTC. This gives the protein CASRRQYYYGYTF.

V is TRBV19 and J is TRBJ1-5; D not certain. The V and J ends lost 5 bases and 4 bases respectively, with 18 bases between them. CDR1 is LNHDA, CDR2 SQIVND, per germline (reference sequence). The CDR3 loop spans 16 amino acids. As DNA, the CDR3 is TGTGCCAGTAGTTTTTACAGTCAGACCAGTAATCAGCCCCAGCATTTT. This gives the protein CASSFYSQTSNQPQHF.

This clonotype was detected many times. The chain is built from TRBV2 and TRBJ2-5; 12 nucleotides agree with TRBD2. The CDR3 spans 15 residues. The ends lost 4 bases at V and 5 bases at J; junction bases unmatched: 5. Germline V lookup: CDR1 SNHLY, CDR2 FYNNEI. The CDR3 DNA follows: TGTGCCAGCAGTGCCCTAGCGGGGGGGCGTGAGACCCAGTACTTC. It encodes CASSALAGGRETQYF.